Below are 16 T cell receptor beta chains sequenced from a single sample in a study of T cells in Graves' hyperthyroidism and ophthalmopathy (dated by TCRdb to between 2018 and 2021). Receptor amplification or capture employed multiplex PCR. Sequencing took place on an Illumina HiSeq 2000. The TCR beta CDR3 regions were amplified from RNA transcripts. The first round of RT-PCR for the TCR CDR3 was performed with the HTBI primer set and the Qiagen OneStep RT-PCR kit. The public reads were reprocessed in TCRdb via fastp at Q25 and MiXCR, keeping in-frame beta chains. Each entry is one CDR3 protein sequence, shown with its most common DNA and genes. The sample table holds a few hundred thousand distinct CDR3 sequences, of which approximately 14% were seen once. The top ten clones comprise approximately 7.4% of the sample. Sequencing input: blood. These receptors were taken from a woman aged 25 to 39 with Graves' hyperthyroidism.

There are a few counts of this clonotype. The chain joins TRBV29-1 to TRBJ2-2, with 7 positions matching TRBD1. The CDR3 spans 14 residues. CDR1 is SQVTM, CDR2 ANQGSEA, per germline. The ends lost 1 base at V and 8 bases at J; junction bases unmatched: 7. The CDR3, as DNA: TGCAGCGTTGAAGGAGGGGGCGCTTCTGGGGAGCTGTTTTTT. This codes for CSVEGGGASGELFF.

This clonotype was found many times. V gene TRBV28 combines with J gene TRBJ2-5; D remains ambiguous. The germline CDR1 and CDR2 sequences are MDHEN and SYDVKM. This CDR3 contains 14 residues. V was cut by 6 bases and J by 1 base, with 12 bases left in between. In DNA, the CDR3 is TGTGCCAGCAGCTCACCATCGGGCCAAGAGACCCAGTACTTC. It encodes CASSSPSGQETQYF.

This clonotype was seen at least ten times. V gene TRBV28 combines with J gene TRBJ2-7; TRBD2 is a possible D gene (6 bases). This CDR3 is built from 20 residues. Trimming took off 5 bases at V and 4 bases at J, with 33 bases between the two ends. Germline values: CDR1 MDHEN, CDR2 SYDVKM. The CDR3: CASSQPNPLLRDPTAYEQYF. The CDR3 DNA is TGTGCCAGCAGTCAACCCAACCCTCTTCTGCGGGACCCAACTGCTTACGAGCAGTACTTC.

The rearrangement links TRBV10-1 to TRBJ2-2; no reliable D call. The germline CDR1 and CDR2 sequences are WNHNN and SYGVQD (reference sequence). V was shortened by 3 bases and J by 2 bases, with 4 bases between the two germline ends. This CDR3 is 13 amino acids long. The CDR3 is CASSETNTGELFF. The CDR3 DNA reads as TGCGCCAGCAGTGAAACAAACACCGGGGAGCTGTTTTTT.

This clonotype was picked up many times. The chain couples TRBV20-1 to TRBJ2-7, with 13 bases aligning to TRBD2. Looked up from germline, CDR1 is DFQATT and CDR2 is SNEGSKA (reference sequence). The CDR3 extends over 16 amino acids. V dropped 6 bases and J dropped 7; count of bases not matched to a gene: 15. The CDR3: CSASGTSGNASREQYF. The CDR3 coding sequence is TGCAGTGCCTCCGGGACTAGCGGGAACGCATCTCGAGAGCAGTACTTC.

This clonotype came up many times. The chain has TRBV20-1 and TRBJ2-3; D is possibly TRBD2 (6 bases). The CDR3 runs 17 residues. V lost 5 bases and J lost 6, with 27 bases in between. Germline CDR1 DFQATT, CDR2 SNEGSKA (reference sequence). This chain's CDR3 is CSALPGQRVRSWDTQYF. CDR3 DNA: TGCAGTGCTCTACCGGGGCAGCGGGTCCGGTCGTGGGATACGCAGTATTTT.

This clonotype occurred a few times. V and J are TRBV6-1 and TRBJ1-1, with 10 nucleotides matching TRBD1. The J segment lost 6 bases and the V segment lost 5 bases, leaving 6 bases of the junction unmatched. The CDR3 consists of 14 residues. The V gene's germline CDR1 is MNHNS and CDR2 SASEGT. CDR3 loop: CASSTGQGVPEAFF. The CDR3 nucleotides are TGTGCCAGCAGTACCGGACAGGGGGTACCTGAAGCTTTCTTT.

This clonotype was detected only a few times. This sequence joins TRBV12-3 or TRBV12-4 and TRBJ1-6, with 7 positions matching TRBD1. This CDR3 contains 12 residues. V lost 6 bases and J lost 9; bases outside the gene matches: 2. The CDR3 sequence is CASRPGGSPLHF. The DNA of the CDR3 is TGTGCCAGCAGACCAGGGGGTTCACCCCTCCACTTT.

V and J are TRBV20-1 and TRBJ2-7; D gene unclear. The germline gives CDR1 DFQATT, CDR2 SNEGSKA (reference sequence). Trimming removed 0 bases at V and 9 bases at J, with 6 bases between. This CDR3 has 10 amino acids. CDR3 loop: CSARDEWQYF. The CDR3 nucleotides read TGCAGTGCTAGAGATGAGTGGCAGTACTTC.

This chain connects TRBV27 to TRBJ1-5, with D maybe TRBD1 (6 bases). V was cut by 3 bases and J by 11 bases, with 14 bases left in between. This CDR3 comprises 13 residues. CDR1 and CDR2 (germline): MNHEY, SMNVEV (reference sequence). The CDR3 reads CASSLAGERAQHF. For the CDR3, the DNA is TGTGCCAGCAGTTTGGCAGGGGAGAGGGCCCAGCATTTT.

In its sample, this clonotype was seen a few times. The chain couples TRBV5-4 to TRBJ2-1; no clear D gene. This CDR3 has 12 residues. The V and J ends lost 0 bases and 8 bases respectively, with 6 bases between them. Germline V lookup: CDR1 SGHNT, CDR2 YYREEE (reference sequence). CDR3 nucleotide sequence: TGTGCCAGCAGCTTGGCCCAGGATGAGCAGTTCTTC. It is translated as CASSLAQDEQFF.

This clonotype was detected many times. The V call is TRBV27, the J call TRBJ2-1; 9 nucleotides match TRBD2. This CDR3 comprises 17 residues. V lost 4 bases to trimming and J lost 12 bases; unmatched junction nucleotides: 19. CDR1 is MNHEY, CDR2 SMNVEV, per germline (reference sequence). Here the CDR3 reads CASSSRPGTSHMIGQFF. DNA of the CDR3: TGTGCCAGCAGTTCCCGCCCCGGGACTAGCCACATGATCGGGCAGTTCTTC.

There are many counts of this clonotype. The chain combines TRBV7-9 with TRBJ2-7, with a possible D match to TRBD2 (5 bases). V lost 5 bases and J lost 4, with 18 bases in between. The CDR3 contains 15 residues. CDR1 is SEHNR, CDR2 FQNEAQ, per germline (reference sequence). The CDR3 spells CASSPGNSEAYEQYF. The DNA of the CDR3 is TGTGCCAGCAGCCCGGGGAATTCGGAGGCTTACGAGCAGTACTTC.

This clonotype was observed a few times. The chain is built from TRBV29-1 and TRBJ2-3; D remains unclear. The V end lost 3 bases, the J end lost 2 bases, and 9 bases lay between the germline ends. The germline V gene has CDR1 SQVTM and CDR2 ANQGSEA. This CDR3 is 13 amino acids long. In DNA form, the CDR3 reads TGCAGCGTTGATGTCCAAGACACAGATACGCAGTATTTT. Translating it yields CSVDVQDTDTQYF.

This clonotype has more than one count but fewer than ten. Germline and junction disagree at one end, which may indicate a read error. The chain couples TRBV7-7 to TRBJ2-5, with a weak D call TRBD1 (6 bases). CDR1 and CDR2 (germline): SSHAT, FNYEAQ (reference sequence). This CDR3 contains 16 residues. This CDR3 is CASSLGGQSTGETQYF. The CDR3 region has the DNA TGTGCTAGCAGCTTAGGGGGTCAGTCAACCGGAGAGACCCAGTACTTC.

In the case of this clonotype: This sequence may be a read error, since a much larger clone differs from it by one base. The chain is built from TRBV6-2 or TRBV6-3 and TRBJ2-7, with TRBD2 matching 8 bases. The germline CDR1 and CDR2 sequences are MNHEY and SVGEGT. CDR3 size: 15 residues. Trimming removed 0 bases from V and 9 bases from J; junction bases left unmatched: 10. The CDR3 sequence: CASSYSQGGRNGQYF. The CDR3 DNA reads TGTGCCAGCAGTTACTCCCAGGGCGGGAGGAACGGGCAGTACTTC.